This T cell receptor beta chain was captured in a study of blood T cell repertoires in COVID-19. Study-level information: PBMCs, B-cell-depleted T cells, or T cells were the source of the cDNA or gDNA that made up the material.

This table comes from immunoSEQ multiplex PCR, and its TCRdb copy is limited to in-frame clones, with some not included. Of about 200,000 clones in the sample, 70% to 85% were seen once. Self-reported history from a screening survey and questionnaire set each donor's cohort. CDR3 length: 13 residues. V was clipped by 5 bases and J by 3 bases, with 12 bases between them. Germline CDR1 reads SGHDT; CDR2 reads YYEEEE. This clone was picked up many times. The chain combines TRBV5-6 with TRBJ2-7; possibly TRBD2 for D (6 bases). The receptor was derived from a man aged 40-50 years who had recovered from COVID-19. Input material: PBMCs or T cells enriched from blood (not recorded which). CDR3 bases: TGTGCCAGCAGGTACATCGGGGGCTACGAGCAGTACTTC. Its protein is CASRYIGGYEQYF.